Each of the 5 T cell receptor beta chains below was sequenced from the same sample in a study of T cells in Graves' hyperthyroidism and ophthalmopathy. TCR beta CDR3 regions were amplified from RNA transcripts. HTBI primers were employed in a first-round RT-PCR of the TCR CDR3. TCRdb redid the calling of the multiplex PCR reads with MiXCR, one entry per CDR3 protein. Of nearly 600,000 distinct CDR3 sequences listed, over 12% were seen once; the top ten hold more than 6%. The material sequenced was blood. These receptors were taken from a woman aged 18-35 years with Graves' ophthalmopathy.

V usage is TRBV4-3 and J usage is TRBJ2-3, with 8 bases matching TRBD2. The CDR3 is 17 residues long. After removal of 6 bases from V and 4 bases from J, the junction contained 15 bases not matched to a gene. Per germline, CDR1 LGHNA and CDR2 YSLEER. The CDR3, as DNA: TGCGCCAGCAGTCCAGGTCCGAGCGGGAGACTCTCAGATACGCAGTATTTT. Amino acid sequence: CASSPGPSGRLSDTQYF.

In the case of this clonotype: This may stem from a read error, because a much larger clone lies one nucleotide away. CDR3 DNA sequence: TGTGTCAGCACCCTAGGACAGGGCCATAATGAAAAACTGTTTTTT. Its translation: CVSTLGQGHNEKLFF. V and J are TRBV7-9 and TRBJ1-4; 8 bases align to TRBD1. Germline CDR1 reads SEHNR; CDR2 reads FQNEAQ (reference sequence). The CDR3 is made up of 15 amino acids.

The J gene is TRBJ2-7, the V gene TRBV4-3, with 7 bases lining up with TRBD2. This CDR3 is built from 16 residues. V lost 0 bases and J lost 2; bases outside the gene matches: 7. Germline V lookup: CDR1 LGHNA, CDR2 YSLEER. Here the CDR3 reads CASSQDRTSGAYEQYF. The CDR3 bases are TGCGCCAGCAGCCAAGATAGGACTAGTGGAGCCTACGAGCAGTACTTC.

This clonotype was observed at least ten times. CDR3 bases: TGTGCCAGCAGCCTCCGGACCCCTTACGAGCAGTACTTC. It encodes CASSLRTPYEQYF. V gene TRBV7-9 combines with J gene TRBJ2-7; no clear D. V gave up 5 bases and J gave up 4 bases, with 12 bases separating them. The germline gives CDR1 SEHNR, CDR2 FQNEAQ (reference sequence). This CDR3 is built from 13 residues.

This clonotype was counted many times. The chain uses TRBV6-2 or TRBV6-3 and TRBJ2-5, with 7 positions matching TRBD2. Germline V lookup: CDR1 MNHEY, CDR2 SVGEGT. V dropped 10 bases and J dropped 5; count of bases not matched to a gene: 10. This CDR3 has 13 amino acids. CDR3 DNA sequence: TGTGCCAACGCGGAAGCGGGATCGGAGACCCAGTACTTC. It codes for CANAEAGSETQYF.